This T cell receptor beta chain came from a study of identifying expanded T cells in peripheral blood. A word on this clone: The antigen remains undetermined.

Findings and caveats of the study: Across healthy donors, higher total template counts meant significantly greater approximately two-week count variance.

CDR1 and CDR2 from the germline V gene are SGHDN and FVKESK. Trimming at V came to 4 bases and at J to 0 bases, leaving 4 bases not matched to a gene. The CDR3 runs 16 residues. Produced via immunoSEQ multiplex PCR; TCRdb's table is partial and in-frame only. Of roughly 75,000 clones in the sample, roughly 88% were seen once. The TCR was taken from a person between 18 and 75 years old in good health. Sequencing was carried out using blood. The chain uses TRBV14 and TRBJ2-1; 9 bases align to TRBD2. In nucleotides, the CDR3 is TGTGCCAGCAGCCGAGATAGCGGGAGCTCCTACAATGAGCAGTTCTTC. This gives the protein CASSRDSGSSYNEQFF.